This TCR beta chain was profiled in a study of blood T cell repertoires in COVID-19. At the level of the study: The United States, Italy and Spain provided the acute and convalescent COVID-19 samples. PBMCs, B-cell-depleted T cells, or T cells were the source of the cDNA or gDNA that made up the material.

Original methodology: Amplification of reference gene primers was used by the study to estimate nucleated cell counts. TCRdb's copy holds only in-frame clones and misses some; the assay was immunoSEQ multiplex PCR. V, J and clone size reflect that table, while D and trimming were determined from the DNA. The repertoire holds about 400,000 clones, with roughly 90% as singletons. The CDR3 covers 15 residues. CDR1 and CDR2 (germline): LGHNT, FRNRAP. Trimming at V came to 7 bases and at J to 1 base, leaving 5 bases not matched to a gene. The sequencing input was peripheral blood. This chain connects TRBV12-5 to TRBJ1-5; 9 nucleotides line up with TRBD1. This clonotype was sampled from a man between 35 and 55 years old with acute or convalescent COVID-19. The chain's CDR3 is CASAWGTGSNQPQHF. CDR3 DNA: TGTGCTAGTGCTTGGGGGACAGGGAGCAATCAGCCCCAGCATTTT.